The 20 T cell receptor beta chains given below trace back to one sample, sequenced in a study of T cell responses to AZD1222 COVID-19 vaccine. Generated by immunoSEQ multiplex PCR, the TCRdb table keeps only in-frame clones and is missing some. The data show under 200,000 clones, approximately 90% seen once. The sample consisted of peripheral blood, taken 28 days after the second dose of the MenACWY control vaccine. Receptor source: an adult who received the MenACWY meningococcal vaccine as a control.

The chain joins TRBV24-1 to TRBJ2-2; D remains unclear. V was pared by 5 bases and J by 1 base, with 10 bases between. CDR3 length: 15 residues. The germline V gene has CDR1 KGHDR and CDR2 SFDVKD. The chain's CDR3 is CATSGPQRNTGELFF. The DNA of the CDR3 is TGTGCCACCAGTGGCCCCCAAAGGAACACCGGGGAGCTGTTTTTT.

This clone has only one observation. CDR3 coding DNA: TGTGCCAGCAGCCTATGGGGAGATACGCAGTATTTT. Protein product: CASSLWGDTQYF. This rearrangement joins TRBV9 to TRBJ2-3; D ambiguous. The CDR3 is 12 residues long. The germline V and J ends were trimmed by 4 bases and 5 bases, with 8 bases remaining between them. In germline, CDR1 is SGDLS, CDR2 YYNGEE. The full variable domain, completed using reference TRBV9 and TRBJ2-3, is DSGVTQTPKHLITATGQRVTLRCSPRSGDLSVYWYQQSLDQGLQFLIQYYNGEERAKGNILERFSAQQFPDLHSELNLSSLELGDSALYFCASSLWGDTQYFGPGTRLTVL.

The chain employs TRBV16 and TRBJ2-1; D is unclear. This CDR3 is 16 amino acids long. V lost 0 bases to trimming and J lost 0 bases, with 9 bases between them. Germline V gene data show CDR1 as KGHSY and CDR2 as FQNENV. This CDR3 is CASSQSSRSSYNEQFF. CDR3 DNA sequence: TGTGCCAGCAGCCAATCGAGTCGGAGCTCCTACAATGAGCAGTTCTTC. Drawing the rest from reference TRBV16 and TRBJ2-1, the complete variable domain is GEEVAQTPKHLVRGEGQKAKLYCAPIKGHSYVFWYQQVLKNEFKFLISFQNENVFDETGMPKERFSAKCLPNSPCSLEIQATKLEDSAVYFCASSQSSRSSYNEQFFGPGTRLTVL.

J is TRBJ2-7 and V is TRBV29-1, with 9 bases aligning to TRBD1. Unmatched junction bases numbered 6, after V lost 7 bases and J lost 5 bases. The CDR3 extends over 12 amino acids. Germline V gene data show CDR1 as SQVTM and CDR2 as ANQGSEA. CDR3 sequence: CSAIQGADEQYF. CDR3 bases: TGCAGCGCGATACAGGGGGCGGACGAGCAGTACTTC.

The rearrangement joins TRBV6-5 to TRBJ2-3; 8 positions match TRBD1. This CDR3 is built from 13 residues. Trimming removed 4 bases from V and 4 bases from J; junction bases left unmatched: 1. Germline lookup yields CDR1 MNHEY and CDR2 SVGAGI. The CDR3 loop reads CASSWTGSDTQYF. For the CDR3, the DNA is TGTGCCAGCAGTTGGACAGGGTCAGATACGCAGTATTTT.

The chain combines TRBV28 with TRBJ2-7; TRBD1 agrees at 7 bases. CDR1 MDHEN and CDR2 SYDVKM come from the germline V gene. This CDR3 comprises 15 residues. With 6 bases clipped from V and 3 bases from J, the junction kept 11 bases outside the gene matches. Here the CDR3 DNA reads TGTGCCAGCAGCCCAAACCCACAGGGGCTCTACGAGCAGTACTTC. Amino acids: CASSPNPQGLYEQYF. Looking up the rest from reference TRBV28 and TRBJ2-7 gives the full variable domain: DVKVTQSSRYLVKRTGEKVFLECVQDMDHENMFWYRQDPGLGLRLIYFSYDVKMKEKGDIPEGYSVSREKKERFSLILESASTNQTSMYLCASSPNPQGLYEQYFGPGTRLTVT.

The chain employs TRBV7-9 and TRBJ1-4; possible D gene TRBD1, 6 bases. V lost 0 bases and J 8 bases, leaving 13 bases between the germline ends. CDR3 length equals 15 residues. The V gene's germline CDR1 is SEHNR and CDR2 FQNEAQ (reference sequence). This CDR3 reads CASSLALRGGEKLFF. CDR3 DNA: TGTGCCAGCAGCTTAGCCCTCAGGGGAGGGGAAAAACTGTTTTTT. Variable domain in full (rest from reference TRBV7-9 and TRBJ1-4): DTGVSQNPRHKITKRGQNVTFRCDPISEHNRLYWYRQTLGQGPEFLTYFQNEAQLEKSRLLSDRFSAERPKGSFSTLEIQRTEQGDSAMYLCASSLALRGGEKLFFGSGTQLSVL.

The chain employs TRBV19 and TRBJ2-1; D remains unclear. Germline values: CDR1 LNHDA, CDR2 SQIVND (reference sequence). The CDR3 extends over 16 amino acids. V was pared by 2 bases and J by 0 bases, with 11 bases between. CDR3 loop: CASSILTTSSYNEQFF. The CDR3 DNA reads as TGTGCCAGTAGTATACTAACGACAAGCTCCTACAATGAGCAGTTCTTC. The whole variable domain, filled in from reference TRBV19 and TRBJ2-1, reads DGGITQSPKYLFRKEGQNVTLSCEQNLNHDAMYWYRQDPGQGLRLIYYSQIVNDFQKGDIAEGYSVSREKKESFPLTVTSAQKNPTAFYLCASSILTTSSYNEQFFGPGTRLTVL.

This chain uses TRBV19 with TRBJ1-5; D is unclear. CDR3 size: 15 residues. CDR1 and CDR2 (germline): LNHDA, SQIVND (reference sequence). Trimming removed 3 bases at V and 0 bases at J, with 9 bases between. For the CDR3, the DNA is TGTGCCAGTAGTATGTACGGACCTAGCAATCAGCCCCAGCATTTT. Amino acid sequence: CASSMYGPSNQPQHF.

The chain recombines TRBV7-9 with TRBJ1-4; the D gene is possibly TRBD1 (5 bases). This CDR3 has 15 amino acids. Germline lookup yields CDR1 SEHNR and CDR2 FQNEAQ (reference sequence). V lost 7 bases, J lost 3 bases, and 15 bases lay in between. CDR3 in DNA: TGTGCCAGCATCGGATGGGGGACCCCTAATGAAAAACTGTTTTTT. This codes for CASIGWGTPNEKLFF.

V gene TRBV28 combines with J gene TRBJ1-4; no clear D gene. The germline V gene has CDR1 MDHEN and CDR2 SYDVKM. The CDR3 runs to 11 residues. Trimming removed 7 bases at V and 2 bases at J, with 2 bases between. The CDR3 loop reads CASTTNEKLFF. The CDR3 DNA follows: TGTGCCAGCACGACTAATGAAAAACTGTTTTTT.

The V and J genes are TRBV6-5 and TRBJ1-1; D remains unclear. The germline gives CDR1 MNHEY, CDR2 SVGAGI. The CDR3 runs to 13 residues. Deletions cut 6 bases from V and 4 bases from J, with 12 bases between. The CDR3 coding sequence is TGTGCCAGCAGCCGGGGTCGGGGCACTGAAGCTTTCTTT. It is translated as CASSRGRGTEAFF.

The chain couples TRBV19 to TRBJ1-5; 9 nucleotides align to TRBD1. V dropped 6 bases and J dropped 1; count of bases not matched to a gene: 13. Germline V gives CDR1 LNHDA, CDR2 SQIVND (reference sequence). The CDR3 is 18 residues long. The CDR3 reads CASSTPIRTGESNQPQHF. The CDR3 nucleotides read TGTGCCAGTAGCACCCCCATAAGGACAGGGGAGAGCAATCAGCCCCAGCATTTT.

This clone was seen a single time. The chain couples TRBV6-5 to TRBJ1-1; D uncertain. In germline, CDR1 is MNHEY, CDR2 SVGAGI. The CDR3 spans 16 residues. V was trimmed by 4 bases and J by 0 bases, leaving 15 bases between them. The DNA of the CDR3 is TGTGCCAGCAGTTTTATCCCCGTAAAGATGAACACTGAAGCTTTCTTT. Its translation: CASSFIPVKMNTEAFF.

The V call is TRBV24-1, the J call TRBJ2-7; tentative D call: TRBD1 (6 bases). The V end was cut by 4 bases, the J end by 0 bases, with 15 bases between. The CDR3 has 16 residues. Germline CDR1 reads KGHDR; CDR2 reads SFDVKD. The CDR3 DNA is TGTGCCACCAGTGAAGTTGACAGGACAAGCTCCTACGAGCAGTACTTC. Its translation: CATSEVDRTSSYEQYF.

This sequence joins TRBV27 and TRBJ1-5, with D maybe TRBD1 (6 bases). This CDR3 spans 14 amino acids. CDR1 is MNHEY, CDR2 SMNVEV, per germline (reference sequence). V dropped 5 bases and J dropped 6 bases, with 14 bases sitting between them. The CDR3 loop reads CASSRDGGGQPQHF. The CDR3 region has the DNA TGTGCCAGCAGTCGAGACGGGGGCGGTCAGCCCCAGCATTTT.

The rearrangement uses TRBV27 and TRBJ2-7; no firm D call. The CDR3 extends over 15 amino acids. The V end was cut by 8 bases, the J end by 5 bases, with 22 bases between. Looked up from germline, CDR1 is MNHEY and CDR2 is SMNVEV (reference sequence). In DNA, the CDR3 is TGTGCCAGCGCCCGAGTGGGGTCGCGTTTCGACGAGCAGTACTTC. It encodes CASARVGSRFDEQYF.

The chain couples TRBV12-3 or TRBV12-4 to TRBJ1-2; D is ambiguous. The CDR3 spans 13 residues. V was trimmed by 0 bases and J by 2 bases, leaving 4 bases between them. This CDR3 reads CASSLAENYGYTF. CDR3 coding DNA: TGTGCCAGCAGTTTAGCAGAGAACTATGGCTACACCTTC.

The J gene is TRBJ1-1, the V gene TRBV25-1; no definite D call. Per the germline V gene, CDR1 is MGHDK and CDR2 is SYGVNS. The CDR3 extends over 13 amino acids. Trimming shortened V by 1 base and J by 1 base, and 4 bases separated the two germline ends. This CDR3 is CASSELGNTEAFF. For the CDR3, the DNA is TGTGCCAGCAGTGAATTGGGGAACACTGAAGCTTTCTTT.

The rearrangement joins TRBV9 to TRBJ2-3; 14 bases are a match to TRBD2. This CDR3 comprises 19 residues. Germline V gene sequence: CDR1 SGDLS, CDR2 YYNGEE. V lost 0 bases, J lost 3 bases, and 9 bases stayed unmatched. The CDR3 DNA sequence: TGTGCCAGCAGCGTAGTAGCCGGACTAGCGGGAGGAGGGACAGATACGCAGTATTTT. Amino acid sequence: CASSVVAGLAGGGTDTQYF.